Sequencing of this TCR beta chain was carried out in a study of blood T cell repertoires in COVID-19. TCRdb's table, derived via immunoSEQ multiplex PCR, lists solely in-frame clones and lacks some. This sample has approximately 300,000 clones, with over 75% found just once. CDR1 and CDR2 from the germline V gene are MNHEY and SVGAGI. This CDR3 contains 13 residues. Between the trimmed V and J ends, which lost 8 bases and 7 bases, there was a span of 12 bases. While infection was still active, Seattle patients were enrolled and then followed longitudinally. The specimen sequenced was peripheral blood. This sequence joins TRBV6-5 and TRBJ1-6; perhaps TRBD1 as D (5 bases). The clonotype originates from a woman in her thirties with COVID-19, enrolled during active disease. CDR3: CASAWAGNSPLHF. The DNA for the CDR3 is TGTGCCAGCGCCTGGGCAGGGAATTCACCCCTCCACTTT.